A selection of T cell receptor beta chains follows, all from one sample in a study of neurological immune-mediated disorders. In TCRdb, the 5' RACE reads were re-called with MiXCR into one record per CDR3 protein. The table records 39,000 or so distinct CDR3 sequences, nearly 5% of them present only once. Material: CD4+ T cells from blood. The receptors were sampled from a man aged 18 to 29 in good health. Each CDR3 is given with its conserved first and last residue. The order of the fields is clone size, D gene, J gene, V gene, CDR3 protein, CDR3 DNA. D genes are given only for firm matches. Some rows mark clone size as missing; the rest say once, few, many or name a class of expanded clone.

size: many
D: TRBD1
J: TRBJ1-2
V: TRBV7-2
CDR3: CASSYGTGTNYGYTF
DNA: TGTGCCAGCAGCTATGGGACAGGAACAAACTATGGCTACACCTTC

size: many
D: -
J: TRBJ2-7
V: TRBV25-1
CDR3: CASSDDTNFYEQYF
DNA: TGTGCCAGCAGTGACGACACGAACTTCTACGAGCAGTACTTC

size: many
D: -
J: TRBJ1-5
V: TRBV25-1
CDR3: CASSAGTGAGQPQHF
DNA: TGTGCCAGCAGTGCAGGGACCGGAGCGGGGCAGCCCCAGCATTTT

size: many
D: -
J: TRBJ1-3
V: TRBV5-1
CDR3: CASSMQNQGDTIYF
DNA: TGCGCCAGCAGCATGCAGAACCAGGGAGACACCATATATTTT

size: many
D: -
J: TRBJ2-2
V: TRBV5-1
CDR3: CASSFAPTGELFF
DNA: TGCGCCAGCAGCTTTGCCCCGACCGGGGAGCTGTTTTTT

size: -
D: -
J: TRBJ1-2
V: TRBV18
CDR3: CASSRDQGSEGYTF
DNA: TGTGCCAGCTCACGGGATCAGGGTAGTGAAGGCTACACCTTC

size: many
D: TRBD1
J: TRBJ1-2
V: TRBV27
CDR3: CASRIRGQANYGYTF
DNA: TGTGCCAGCCGAATTCGGGGACAGGCAAACTATGGCTACACCTTC

size: many
D: -
J: TRBJ1-4
V: TRBV29-1
CDR3: CSVRRQGDEKLFF
DNA: TGCAGCGTTAGGAGGCAGGGCGATGAAAAACTGTTTTTT

size: many
D: -
J: TRBJ1-2
V: TRBV21-1
CDR3: CASRPFGYTF
DNA: TGTGCCAGCAGGCCCTTCGGCTACACCTTC

size: many
D: -
J: TRBJ2-7
V: TRBV6-6
CDR3: CASSYRGNEQYF
DNA: TGTGCCAGCAGTTACAGGGGTAACGAGCAGTACTTC